Listed below are T cell receptor beta chains from one sample, sequenced in a study of T cells expressing NK-cell markers. Each CDR3 protein gets one entry in TCRdb, which reprocessed the 5' RACE reads and gives no DNA. Reported are hundreds of thousands of distinct CDR3 sequences; the ten largest clones contain around 3.3%. The sequenced material came from blood T cells: a sorted CD56 or NKG2C T cell subset, CD4+ or CD8+ T cells, or bulk PBMC T cells (not recorded which). The receptors were gathered from a man between 18 and 29 years old in good health. CDR3s include the opening cysteine and the closing phenylalanine or tryptophan. Fields, in order: J gene, V gene, CDR3 protein.

>TRBJ1-2|TRBV5-5
CASSATVTNYGYTF
>TRBJ2-1|TRBV12-3/TRBV12-4
CASSFSHEQFF
>TRBJ1-4|TRBV9
CASSVDTSTNEKLFF
>TRBJ2-2|TRBV4-3
CASSRGLAGAPGELFF
>TRBJ1-6|TRBV12-3/TRBV12-4
CASSFSPQQNSPLHF
>TRBJ2-1|TRBV5-5
CASSSLGLAGDNEQFF
>TRBJ2-5|TRBV10-3
CAISGRQETQYF
>TRBJ2-5|TRBV5-1
CASSFLTSREEETQYF
>TRBJ2-7|TRBV28
CASSFDAREGYEQYF
>TRBJ1-1|TRBV7-9
CASSYRPETEAFF
>TRBJ1-1|TRBV2
CASSGRGRTEAFF
>TRBJ2-3|TRBV6-1
CASQGGWDADTQYF
>TRBJ2-1|TRBV12-3/TRBV12-4
CASSDQGLAGDEQFF
>TRBJ2-3|TRBV11-3
CASSPTGGVSTDTQYF
>TRBJ2-5|TRBV9
CASSIRPRDSETQYF
>TRBJ2-1|TRBV5-1
CASSLVNSGRGEQFF
>TRBJ1-3|TRBV7-2
CASSVRDTLSGNTIYF
>TRBJ2-2|TRBV30
CAGGAGGPGELFF
>TRBJ2-1|TRBV29-1
CSVNLPWDPTRIHYNEQFF
>TRBJ2-7|TRBV7-9
CASSLAAGQTYEQYF
>TRBJ2-2|TRBV15
CATSGLSNTGELFF
>TRBJ2-3|TRBV7-2
CASSLAGAATSTDTQYF
>TRBJ2-5|TRBV15
CATSTKGSGQETQYF
>TRBJ2-4|TRBV12-3/TRBV12-4
CASSPGGQGASKNIQYF
>TRBJ2-1|TRBV11-2
CASSRETVGNEQFF
>TRBJ2-7|TRBV29-1
CSVGESLSYEQYF
>TRBJ1-5|TRBV20-1
CSATGGWGQPQHF
>TRBJ1-2|TRBV5-8
CASSLATLQAGYTF
>TRBJ1-2|TRBV11-2
CASSTRGHRGGSYGYTF
>TRBJ2-1|TRBV21-1
CASSKGGQGWNEQFF
>TRBJ2-2|TRBV2
CASVLSGELFF
>TRBJ2-1|TRBV12-3/TRBV12-4
CASSSTTGGVWNEQFF
>TRBJ2-7|TRBV4-3
CASSQANLATRVELYF
>TRBJ1-3|TRBV7-9
CASSLAPGLTSGNTIYF
>TRBJ1-1|TRBV7-9
CASSLQGGQGMTEAFF
>TRBJ2-3|TRBV11-2
CASSPLTELGTQYF
>TRBJ2-1|TRBV20-1
CSARDSGKITNEQFF
>TRBJ2-6|TRBV24-1
CATSDAGIAESGANVLTF
>TRBJ1-4|TRBV7-9
CASSPRDRGINEKLFF
>TRBJ2-7|TRBV7-9
CASGPGQGTSEQYF
>TRBJ2-3|TRBV7-9
CASSHPGTPMYF
>TRBJ2-1|TRBV4-3
CASSHRDPLGNNKQFF
>TRBJ2-1|TRBV4-1
CASSQPSAHLRDEQFF
>TRBJ2-6|TRBV2
CASSVNTGGHSGANVLTF
>TRBJ1-1|TRBV6-5
CASRAGTGERPEAFF
>TRBJ2-7|TRBV28
CASRTGTGPSYEQYF
>TRBJ1-4|TRBV5-5
CASRSGPSTNEKLFF
>TRBJ1-2|TRBV15
CATSREAQGTYGYTF
>TRBJ1-5|TRBV25-1
CASSGGTFNQPQHF
>TRBJ2-1|TRBV5-1
CASSLAGAGEQFF
>TRBJ1-1|TRBV11-3
CASSSFSEATEAFF
>TRBJ2-4|TRBV15
CATSRDPSEYKIQYF
>TRBJ2-1|TRBV20-1
CSAVGGRAPSGEQFF
>TRBJ1-3|TRBV3-1
CASSQGTGNTIYF
>TRBJ2-3|TRBV29-1
CSTEENRATDTQYF
>TRBJ2-1|TRBV5-1
CASSLAPGGRRSYNEQFF
>TRBJ1-6|TRBV6-1
CASQGRTNSPLHF
>TRBJ2-3|TRBV28
CASSSTSGIGSDTDTQYF
>TRBJ2-1|TRBV6-5
CASSYAGVEQFF